This T cell receptor (beta chain) stems from a study of blood T cell repertoires in COVID-19. Study background: The United States, Italy and Spain were the sources of the acute and convalescent COVID-19 samples. The analysed material was cDNA or gDNA that came from T cells, B-cell-depleted T cells, or PBMCs.

The CDR3 is 11 amino acids. Trimming removed 3 bases at V and 10 bases at J, with 8 bases between. Per the germline V gene, CDR1 is SGHNT and CDR2 is YYREEE (reference sequence). In its sample, this clone was seen many times. Original handling: Amplified reference gene primers provided the basis for estimating nucleated cell counts. Measured with immunoSEQ multiplex PCR; TCRdb has only the in-frame clones, and not every one. The V and J calls and the clone size are those of that table, but D and trimming were determined from the DNA. The data show some 75,000 clones, more than 75% seen once. The chain employs TRBV5-4 and TRBJ2-1, with D unresolved. Sequencing was carried out using peripheral blood. The clonotype originates from a woman aged 80 or over with active or convalescent COVID-19. The CDR3 region is CASSSLREQFF. The CDR3 region has the DNA TGTGCCAGCAGCTCGTTGCGGGAGCAGTTCTTC. The full variable domain, rest sourced from reference TRBV5-4 and TRBJ2-1, is ETGVTQSPTHLIKTRGQQVTLRCSSQSGHNTVSWYQQALGQGPQFIFQYYREEENGRGNFPPRFSGLQFPNYSSELNVNALELDDSALYLCASSSLREQFFGPGTRLTVL.